The T cell receptor (beta chain) described here comes from a study of cytomegalovirus exposure and HLA in healthy donors. Study observations and caveats: Altogether, 160 or so TCR beta chains were recorded as cytomegalovirus-associated.

With 3 bases removed from V and 4 bases from J, the gap between germline ends came to 10 bases. The CDR3 runs 14 residues. Per germline, CDR1 SNHLY and CDR2 FYNNEI. A note on this clone: The antigen remains undetermined.

Clones were read by immunoSEQ multiplex PCR, and TCRdb kept only the in-frame ones, dropping some. The sample comprises some 170,000 clones, more than 75% of which are singletons, and roughly 1.5% rests with the top ten. The receptor was derived from a woman in her twenties or thirties in good health and CMV-seronegative. The V and J genes are TRBV2 and TRBJ1-5; unclear D gene. The specimen sequenced was PBMCs. Here the CDR3 reads CASSDGPGNQPQHF. CDR3 bases: TGTGCCAGCAGTGATGGGCCTGGGAATCAGCCCCAGCATTTT.